This T cell receptor beta chain stems from a study of cytomegalovirus exposure and HLA in healthy donors. Per the germline V gene, CDR1 is SGHTA and CDR2 is FQGNSA. This CDR3 comprises 14 residues. V gave up 3 bases and J gave up 6 bases; unmatched junction bases: 6. The PCR made use of 60 Vbeta and 13 Jbeta primers. Data came from immunoSEQ multiplex PCR; TCRdb stores just in-frame clones and leaves some out. The top ten hold approximately 0.7% of the sample, which has about 180,000 clones, 79% seen once. The material sequenced was PBMCs. This receptor was identified in a woman aged 40 to 50 in good health and CMV-seronegative. V and J are TRBV7-2 and TRBJ2-7; 9 nucleotides agree with TRBD1. The CDR3 bases are TGTGCCAGCAGCTTGGCACAGGGGGCCGGCGAGCAGTACTTC. It translates to CASSLAQGAGEQYF.